This TCR beta chain derives from a study of blood T cells in healthy people across ages. In the case of this clonotype: What it binds is not known.

The CDR3 is made up of 13 amino acids. The V end was cut by 2 bases, the J end by 6 bases, with 10 bases between. Germline-derived CDR1 and CDR2 are LGHNA and YSLEER. Study-wide results and limits: In these data, TCR beta diversity tracked strongly with naive T cell percentage.

Combining a sample-barcoded 5' primer with a J-beta primer mix, a second PCR ran for 7 to 11 cycles. TCRdb reprocessed the 5' RACE reads via MiXCR and lists one record per CDR3 protein. The sample lists hundreds of thousands of distinct CDR3 sequences, around 48% occurring once. This rearrangement joins TRBV4-3 to TRBJ1-2; D is ambiguous. This receptor was taken from a man younger than 40 in good health. Material: blood. The CDR3 DNA sequence: TGCGCCAGCAGCCAATATCGAAGGGATGGCTACACCTTC. It translates to CASSQYRRDGYTF.